This entry lists 23 T cell receptor beta chains sequenced from one sample in a study of T-cell memory formation after mild COVID-19. MiXCR, run by TCRdb on the 5' RACE reads, gives a single entry per CDR3 protein. The sample yields hundreds of thousands of distinct CDR3 sequences, 15% seen once. Sequenced material: PBMCs or a T cell subset sorted from them (not recorded which). Receptors were obtained from a man younger than 35 who had mild COVID-19 (a few samples of this study predate the infection). Cell type and time point are not known.

This clonotype was seen only a few times. This chain joins TRBV7-2 and TRBJ2-4, with 12 bases aligning to TRBD2. The germline V gene has CDR1 SGHTA and CDR2 FQGNSA. This CDR3 region has 17 residues. Trimming at V came to 0 bases and at J to 5 bases, leaving 5 bases not matched to a gene. CDR3 sequence: CASSLAFSSGGENIQYF. CDR3 DNA: TGTGCCAGCAGCTTAGCATTTTCTAGCGGGGGGGAAAACATTCAGTACTTC.

Many counts were recorded for this clonotype. The V and J genes are TRBV20-1 and TRBJ2-7; 7 positions match TRBD2. Germline CDR1 DFQATT, CDR2 SNEGSKA (reference sequence). J gave up 0 bases and V 3 bases, and 5 bases lay outside the gene matches. The CDR3 totals 14 residues. DNA of the CDR3: TGCAGTGCTAGGTCGAGCGGGGACTCCTACGAGCAGTACTTC. It codes for CSARSSGDSYEQYF.

The chain recombines TRBV6-2 or TRBV6-3 with TRBJ2-7, with 10 bases that match TRBD2. V lost 4 bases and J lost 0; bases outside the gene matches: 12. Germline V gene sequence: CDR1 MNHEY, CDR2 SVGEGT. The CDR3 loop spans 18 amino acids. The CDR3: CASSLGPASGGYSYEQYF. CDR3 sequence (DNA): TGTGCCAGCAGTTTGGGGCCAGCTAGCGGGGGATACTCCTACGAGCAGTACTTC.

This clonotype was seen at least ten times. This chain joins TRBV15 and TRBJ2-3; 7 nucleotides align to TRBD1. Germline V lookup: CDR1 LNHNV, CDR2 YYDKDF (reference sequence). This CDR3 region has 15 residues. V lost 3 bases and J lost 5; bases outside the gene matches: 8. The CDR3 spells CATSRLRDRKDTQYF. CDR3 DNA sequence: TGTGCCACCAGCAGGCTGAGGGACAGAAAAGATACGCAGTATTTT.

This clonotype appeared a few times. The rearrangement joins TRBV6-2 or TRBV6-3 to TRBJ2-1; no clear D gene. V was shortened by 2 bases and J by 1 base, with 15 bases between the two germline ends. CDR1 is MNHEY and CDR2 is SVGEGT in the germline V gene. This CDR3 spans 17 amino acids. The CDR3 nucleotides read TGTGCCAGCAGTTACCCCCCCTCGGTTATATCCTACAATGAGCAGTTCTTC. The encoded protein is CASSYPPSVISYNEQFF.

This clonotype appeared a few times. This rearrangement joins TRBV6-6 to TRBJ1-2; D remains unclear. The length of the CDR3 is 13 residues. Germline CDR1 and CDR2: MNHNY and SVGAGI (reference sequence). With 4 bases removed from V and 1 base from J, the gap between germline ends came to 7 bases. DNA for the CDR3: TGTGCCAGCAGTTCGGCGGTTAACTATGGCTACACCTTC. Its protein is CASSSAVNYGYTF.

The chain recombines TRBV5-1 with TRBJ2-5; TRBD1 aligns across 7 bases. Trimming took 5 bases from V and 13 from J; bases not matched to a gene: 11. Germline V gene sequence: CDR1 SGHRS, CDR2 YFSETQ. This CDR3 region has 12 residues. The CDR3 sequence: CASRDDRAPGYF. CDR3 DNA: TGCGCCAGCAGGGACGACAGGGCACCGGGGTACTTC.

The chain has TRBV9 and TRBJ1-3; D unclear. V was clipped by 0 bases and J by 0 bases, with 7 bases between them. Germline loops: CDR1 SGDLS, CDR2 YYNGEE. The CDR3 is made up of 15 amino acids. CDR3 sequence (DNA): TGTGCCAGCAGCGTAGACGGACGCTCTGGAAACACCATATATTTT. Residues: CASSVDGRSGNTIYF. Supplemented by reference TRBV9 and TRBJ1-3, the full variable domain reads DSGVTQTPKHLITATGQRVTLRCSPRSGDLSVYWYQQSLDQGLQFLIQYYNGEERAKGNILERFSAQQFPDLHSELNLSSLELGDSALYFCASSVDGRSGNTIYFGEGSWLTVV.

The chain joins TRBV11-2 to TRBJ2-7; 7 bases align to TRBD1. V dropped 0 bases and J dropped 3; count of bases not matched to a gene: 5. The CDR3 is 15 residues long. Germline V lookup: CDR1 SGHAT, CDR2 FQNNGV. CDR3 loop: CASSLDGTAFYEQYV. DNA of the CDR3: TGTGCCAGCAGCTTAGATGGGACAGCTTTCTACGAGCAGTACGTC.

Only a few counts were recorded for this clonotype. This sequence joins TRBV5-1 and TRBJ1-1, with a tentative D call TRBD1 (5 bases). The CDR3 is 13 residues long. Germline V gene data show CDR1 as SGHRS and CDR2 as YFSETQ. The V end was cut by 7 bases, the J end by 4 bases, with 14 bases between. The CDR3 DNA reads as TGCGCCAGCTCGTCGGCACAGGTCACTGAAGCTTTCTTT. Protein sequence: CASSSAQVTEAFF.

This chain uses TRBV12-3 or TRBV12-4 with TRBJ1-4; D not certain. The V and J ends lost 6 bases and 2 bases respectively, with 7 bases between them. This CDR3 comprises 13 residues. CDR3 sequence: CASRSDTNEKLFF. The CDR3 DNA reads TGTGCCAGCAGGTCGGACACTAATGAAAAACTGTTTTTT.

This rearrangement joins TRBV29-1 to TRBJ1-1; TRBD1 matches 7 bases. CDR1 and CDR2 (germline): SQVTM, ANQGSEA. The length of the CDR3 is 12 residues. Unmatched junction bases numbered 1, after V lost 4 bases and J lost 2 bases. CDR3 loop: CSVGQGNTEAFF. The CDR3 region has the DNA TGCAGCGTTGGACAGGGAAACACTGAAGCTTTCTTT. The complete variable domain, with remaining parts taken from reference TRBV29-1 and TRBJ1-1, reads SAVISQKPSRDICQRGTSLTIQCQVDSQVTMMFWYRQQPGQSLTLIATANQGSEATYESGFVIDKFPISRPNLTFSTLTVSNMSPEDSSIYLCSVGQGNTEAFFGQGTRLTVV.

This clonotype was found a few times. The chain has TRBV6-5 and TRBJ1-2, with TRBD1 as a possible D gene (5 bases). In germline, CDR1 is MNHEY, CDR2 SVGAGI. Trimming removed 5 bases from V and 10 bases from J, with 11 bases in between. This CDR3 comprises 11 residues. The CDR3 region is CASSAGTAYTF. The CDR3, as DNA: TGTGCCAGCAGTGCCGGGACGGCCTACACCTTC.

This CDR3 is CASRAGGASSANTGELFF. In nucleotides, the CDR3 is TGTGCCAGCAGAGCAGGGGGCGCCTCTAGCGCGAACACCGGGGAGCTGTTTTTT. This rearrangement joins TRBV6-5 to TRBJ2-2; 8 bases are shared with TRBD1. The CDR3 is 18 amino acids. After removal of 6 bases from V and 0 bases from J, the junction contained 12 bases not matched to a gene. Germline assignment: CDR1 MNHEY and CDR2 SVGAGI.

This sequence joins TRBV7-9 and TRBJ1-5; the D is unclear. Trimming cost V 5 bases and J 0 bases, with 17 bases left between them. Germline V gene data show CDR1 as SEHNR and CDR2 as FQNEAQ (reference sequence). The CDR3 has 17 residues. This CDR3 reads CASSRWGVNNSNQPQHF. Written as DNA, the CDR3 is TGTGCCAGCAGCCGGTGGGGAGTGAATAATAGCAATCAGCCCCAGCATTTT.

This clonotype was counted between two and nine times. The genes are TRBV7-9 and TRBJ2-3, with 7 nucleotides matching TRBD1. CDR3 size: 15 residues. V lost 2 bases and J lost 6; bases outside the gene matches: 8. Germline-derived CDR1 and CDR2 are SEHNR and FQNEAQ (reference sequence). Here the CDR3 DNA reads TGTGCCAGCAGCTTAAGAGGGGGCGGTGAGGATACGCAGTATTTT. Amino acids: CASSLRGGGEDTQYF.

The chain employs TRBV7-3 and TRBJ2-2; D is unclear. The CDR3 spans 14 residues. CDR1 SGHTA and CDR2 FQGTGA come from the germline V gene. V was cut by 6 bases and J by 6 bases, with 14 bases left in between. CDR3 DNA: TGTGCCAGCAGACCTATGACGGCCCCCGGGGAGCTGTTTTTT. Translation: CASRPMTAPGELFF.

At least ten counts were recorded for this clonotype. The rearrangement joins TRBV12-3 or TRBV12-4 to TRBJ1-2, with a tentative D call TRBD1 (6 bases). V lost 5 bases and J lost 4, with 14 bases in between. CDR3 length: 14 residues. CDR3 DNA: TGTGCCAGCAGTCCCACCAGGGGACTCTATGGCTACACCTTC. Its translation is CASSPTRGLYGYTF.

V usage is TRBV29-1 and J usage is TRBJ2-2; D possibly corresponds to TRBD1 (7 bases). CDR3 length: 14 amino acids. V lost 7 bases and J 4 bases, leaving 16 bases between the germline ends. Germline CDR1 reads SQVTM; CDR2 reads ANQGSEA. The CDR3 DNA sequence: TGCAGCGGGACCAGGGGGGCGGGCACCGGGGAGCTGTTTTTT. It codes for CSGTRGAGTGELFF.

The rearrangement joins TRBV16 to TRBJ2-5; maybe TRBD2 (5 bases). There are 13 residues in the CDR3. Trimming left V 8 bases short and J 2 bases short, with 12 bases between. Germline V gene lookup returns CDR1 KGHSY and CDR2 FQNENV. CDR3 loop: CASQSGLQETQYF. The CDR3 DNA reads as TGTGCCAGCCAAAGCGGACTTCAAGAGACCCAGTACTTC.

The V call is TRBV18, the J call TRBJ1-2; D gene uncertain. The length of the CDR3 is 13 residues. Germline loops: CDR1 KGHSH, CDR2 LQKENI. Trimming pared 0 bases from V and 6 bases from J, leaving 8 bases between. The CDR3: CASSPPGRNGYTF. CDR3 nucleotides: TGTGCCAGCTCACCACCAGGAAGAAATGGCTACACCTTC.

This chain links TRBV12-3 or TRBV12-4 with TRBJ2-3, with a possible D match to TRBD2 (5 bases). V lost 5 bases and J 4 bases, leaving 10 bases between the germline ends. This CDR3 is built from 13 residues. The CDR3 spells CASSSRGSDTQYF. In DNA form, the CDR3 reads TGTGCCAGCAGTAGCCGGGGATCAGATACGCAGTATTTT.

The gene calls are TRBV7-8 and TRBJ1-1, with TRBD1 as a possible D gene (5 bases). Germline loops: CDR1 SGHVS, CDR2 FQNEAQ. This CDR3 comprises 15 residues. The V and J ends lost 4 bases and 5 bases respectively, with 17 bases between them. The CDR3 DNA reads TGTGCCAGCAGCTCCCTTGGACTACGGACAACTGAAGCTTTCTTT. Protein: CASSSLGLRTTEAFF.